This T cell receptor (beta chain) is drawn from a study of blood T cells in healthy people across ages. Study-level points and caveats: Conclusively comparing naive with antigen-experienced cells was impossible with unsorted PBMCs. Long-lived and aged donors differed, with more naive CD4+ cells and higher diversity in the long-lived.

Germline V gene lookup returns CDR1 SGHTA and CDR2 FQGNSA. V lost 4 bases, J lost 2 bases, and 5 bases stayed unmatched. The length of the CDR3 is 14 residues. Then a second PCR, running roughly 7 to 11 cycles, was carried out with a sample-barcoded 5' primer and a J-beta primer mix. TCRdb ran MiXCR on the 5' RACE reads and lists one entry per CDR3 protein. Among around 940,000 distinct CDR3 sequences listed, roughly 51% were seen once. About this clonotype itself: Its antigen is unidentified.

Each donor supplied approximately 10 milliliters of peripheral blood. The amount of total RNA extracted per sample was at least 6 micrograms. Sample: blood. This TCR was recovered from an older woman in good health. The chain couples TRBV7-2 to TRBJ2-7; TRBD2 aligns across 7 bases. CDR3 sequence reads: CASSSGLLPYEQYF. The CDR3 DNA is TGTGCCAGCAGCTCGGGACTACTTCCCTACGAGCAGTACTTC.